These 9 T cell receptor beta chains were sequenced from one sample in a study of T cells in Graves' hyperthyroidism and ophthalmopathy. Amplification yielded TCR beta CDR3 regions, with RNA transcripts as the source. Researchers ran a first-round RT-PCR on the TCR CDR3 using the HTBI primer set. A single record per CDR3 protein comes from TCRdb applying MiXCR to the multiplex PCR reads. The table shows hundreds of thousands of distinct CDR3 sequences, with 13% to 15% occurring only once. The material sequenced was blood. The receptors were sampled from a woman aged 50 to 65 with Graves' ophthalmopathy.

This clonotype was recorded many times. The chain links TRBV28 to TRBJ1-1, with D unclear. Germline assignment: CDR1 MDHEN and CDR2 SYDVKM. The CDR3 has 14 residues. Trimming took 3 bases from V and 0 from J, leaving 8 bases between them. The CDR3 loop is CASSLRDMNTEAFF. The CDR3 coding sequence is TGTGCCAGCAGTTTGCGAGATATGAACACTGAAGCTTTCTTT.

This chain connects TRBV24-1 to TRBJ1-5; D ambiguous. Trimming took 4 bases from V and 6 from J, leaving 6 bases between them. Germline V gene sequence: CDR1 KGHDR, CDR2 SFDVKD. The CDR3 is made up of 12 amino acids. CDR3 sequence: CATSDGRQPQHF. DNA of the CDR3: TGTGCCACCAGTGACGGCCGTCAGCCCCAGCATTTT.

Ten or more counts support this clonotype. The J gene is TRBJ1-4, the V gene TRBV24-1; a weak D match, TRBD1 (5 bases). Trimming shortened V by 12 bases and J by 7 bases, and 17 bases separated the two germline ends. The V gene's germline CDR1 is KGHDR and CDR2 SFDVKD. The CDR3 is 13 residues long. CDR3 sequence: CAVAGRGGEKLFF. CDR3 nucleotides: TGTGCCGTAGCCGGAAGGGGCGGTGAAAAACTGTTTTTT.

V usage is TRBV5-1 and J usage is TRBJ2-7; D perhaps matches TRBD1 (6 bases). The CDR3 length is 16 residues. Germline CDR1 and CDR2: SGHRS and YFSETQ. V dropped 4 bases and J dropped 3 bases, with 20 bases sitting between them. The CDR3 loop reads CASSPTWTETFYEQYF. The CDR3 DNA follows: TGCGCCAGCAGCCCAACCTGGACAGAGACCTTCTACGAGCAGTACTTC.

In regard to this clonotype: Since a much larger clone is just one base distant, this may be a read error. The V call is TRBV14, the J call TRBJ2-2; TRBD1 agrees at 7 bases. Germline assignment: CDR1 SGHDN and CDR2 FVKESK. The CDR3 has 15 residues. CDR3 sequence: CASSPMGQYTGEPFF. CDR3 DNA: TGTGCCAGCAGCCCCATGGGACAGTACACCGGGGAGCCGTTTTTT.

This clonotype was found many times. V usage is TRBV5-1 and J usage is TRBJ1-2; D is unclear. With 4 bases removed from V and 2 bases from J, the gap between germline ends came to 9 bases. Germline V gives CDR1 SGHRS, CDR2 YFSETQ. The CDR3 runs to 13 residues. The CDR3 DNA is TGCGCCAGCAGCATCCGGGAGAACTATGGCTACACCTTC. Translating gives CASSIRENYGYTF.

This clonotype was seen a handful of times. CDR3 bases: TGTGCCAGTAGGCATGGGGTAGGGGGTATGGGCGAAAAACTGTTTTTT. Translation: CASRHGVGGMGEKLFF. The gene calls are TRBV19 and TRBJ1-4, with TRBD1 as a possible D gene (6 bases). Germline CDR1 and CDR2: LNHDA and SQIVND (reference sequence). V lost 6 bases, J lost 8 bases, and 22 bases lay in between. CDR3 length: 16 amino acids.

The CDR3, as DNA: TGCAGTGCTACAGAGCGGGAGGCCCTCACAGATACGCAGTATTTT. Translation: CSATEREALTDTQYF. This chain links TRBV20-1 with TRBJ2-3; 9 bases agree with TRBD2. The CDR3 runs to 15 residues. With 4 bases clipped from V and 2 bases from J, the junction kept 7 bases outside the gene matches. Per the germline V gene, CDR1 is DFQATT and CDR2 is SNEGSKA (reference sequence).

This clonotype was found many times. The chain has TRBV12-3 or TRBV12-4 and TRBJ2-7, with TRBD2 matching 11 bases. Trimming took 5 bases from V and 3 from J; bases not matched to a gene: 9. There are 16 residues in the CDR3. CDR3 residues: CASSLPSGRRRYEQYF. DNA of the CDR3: TGTGCCAGCAGTCTACCTAGCGGGAGGCGACGCTACGAGCAGTACTTC.